Reported below is one T cell receptor beta chain. Its antigen is still unknown. The V end was cut by 1 base, the J end by 2 bases, with 8 bases between. Germline V gene lookup returns CDR1 SGHDN and CDR2 FVKESK. CDR3 length: 14 amino acids. Regions amplified from RNA transcripts were the TCR beta CDR3 regions. Researchers ran a first-round RT-PCR on the TCR CDR3 using the HTBI primer set. Via MiXCR, TCRdb re-called the multiplex PCR reads, giving one row per CDR3 protein. The data hold 600,000 or so distinct CDR3 sequences, with about 14% observed a single time. The data originate from a study of T cells in Graves' hyperthyroidism and ophthalmopathy. Study-wide results and limits: For ophthalmopathy, model prediction preceded onset by a median roughly 6.2 months. Blood also showed most of the thyroid clonotypes that were expanded above 0.001.

This TCR derives from a woman aged 18-29 years with Graves' ophthalmopathy. Sequenced material: blood. This chain joins TRBV14 and TRBJ1-1; no reliable D call. The CDR3: CASSQVGSNTEAFF. CDR3 bases: TGTGCCAGCAGCCAAGTGGGCAGCAACACTGAAGCTTTCTTT.